The rows below give T cell receptor beta chains drawn from one sample of a study of long-term antiretroviral therapy in people with HIV. Data came from immunoSEQ multiplex PCR; TCRdb stores just in-frame clones and leaves some out. The sample includes 24,000 or so clones, around four fifths of them seen just once. Sequencing used unsorted PBMCs, obtained around 4.2 years after starting antiretroviral therapy. The receptors shown here come from a man between 25 and 39 years old with HIV. CDR3s leave out the opening cysteine and the closing phenylalanine or tryptophan.

v_gene: TRBV7-2; j_gene: TRBJ1-2; CDR3aa: ASSLVYLGQSPNYGYT
v_gene: TRBV2; j_gene: TRBJ2-5; CDR3aa: ASSGPGGKQETQY
v_gene: TRBV27; j_gene: TRBJ2-7; CDR3aa: ASSLPSYEQY
v_gene: TRBV27; j_gene: TRBJ2-1; CDR3aa: ASSLSSGSDEQF
v_gene: TRBV5-4; j_gene: TRBJ1-3; CDR3aa: ASSGPSGNTIY
v_gene: TRBV19; j_gene: TRBJ2-7; CDR3aa: ASSALRDSYEQY
v_gene: TRBV6-5; j_gene: TRBJ2-2; CDR3aa: ASSWGLVTGELF
v_gene: TRBV30; j_gene: TRBJ2-3; CDR3aa: AWSVLLGTTDTQY
v_gene: TRBV30; j_gene: TRBJ1-1; CDR3aa: AWSVIVEYTEAF
v_gene: TRBV9; j_gene: TRBJ2-1; CDR3aa: ASSPILAGGPGNEQF
v_gene: TRBV7-2; j_gene: TRBJ2-7; CDR3aa: ASSSPPRDEQY
v_gene: TRBV6-6; j_gene: TRBJ2-5; CDR3aa: ASRPTGREETQY
v_gene: TRBV6-4; j_gene: TRBJ2-3; CDR3aa: ASSVKEMDTQY
v_gene: TRBV19; j_gene: TRBJ1-3; CDR3aa: ASDPGRRSGNTIY
v_gene: TRBV9; j_gene: TRBJ2-2; CDR3aa: ASSVEQGYTGELF
v_gene: TRBV15; j_gene: TRBJ2-3; CDR3aa: ATSSSGRATDTQY
v_gene: TRBV6-5; j_gene: TRBJ2-3; CDR3aa: ASSYQSAGVDTQY
v_gene: TRBV29-1; j_gene: TRBJ1-1; CDR3aa: SVEDMGLNTEAF
v_gene: TRBV7-2; j_gene: TRBJ2-5; CDR3aa: ASVGRTTFGTQY
v_gene: TRBV4-3; j_gene: TRBJ2-3; CDR3aa: ASSVTSGVSTDTQY
v_gene: TRBV9; j_gene: TRBJ2-3; CDR3aa: ASSVAAGGPSDTQY
v_gene: TRBV29-1; j_gene: TRBJ1-5; CDR3aa: SVAVQPGGNQPQH
v_gene: TRBV19; j_gene: TRBJ2-1; CDR3aa: ASSHSVNEQF
v_gene: TRBV7-2; j_gene: TRBJ2-4; CDR3aa: ASSYWDINIQY
v_gene: TRBV6-4; j_gene: TRBJ1-1; CDR3aa: ASSDSIKTRPRYTEAF
v_gene: TRBV2; j_gene: TRBJ2-3; CDR3aa: ARSRDTQY
v_gene: TRBV28; j_gene: TRBJ1-5; CDR3aa: ASSFNLAKPQH
v_gene: TRBV27; j_gene: TRBJ1-4; CDR3aa: ASRFRGSTNEKLF
v_gene: TRBV15; j_gene: TRBJ1-1; CDR3aa: ATSRDLGSTTEAF
v_gene: TRBV6-5; j_gene: TRBJ1-2; CDR3aa: ASSYYGRGRGYT
v_gene: TRBV19; j_gene: TRBJ2-7; CDR3aa: ASSIFSGTYEQY
v_gene: TRBV13; j_gene: TRBJ2-2; CDR3aa: ASSYDLPGELF
v_gene: TRBV2; j_gene: TRBJ2-7; CDR3aa: ASNPVTGGESYEQY
v_gene: TRBV29-1; j_gene: TRBJ2-4; CDR3aa: SVEGTGNIQY
v_gene: TRBV19; j_gene: TRBJ1-5; CDR3aa: ASAEQGSNQPQH
v_gene: TRBV25-1; j_gene: TRBJ2-2; CDR3aa: ASSDVTRNTGELF
v_gene: TRBV4-1; j_gene: TRBJ2-7; CDR3aa: ASSQDGAGGAREQY
v_gene: TRBV29-1; j_gene: TRBJ2-1; CDR3aa: SVEEGRGF
v_gene: TRBV4-3; j_gene: TRBJ2-7; CDR3aa: ASSQDQLAAPYEQY
v_gene: TRBV6-1; j_gene: TRBJ2-5; CDR3aa: ASSDGLAGVSGETQY
v_gene: TRBV5-1; j_gene: TRBJ1-2; CDR3aa: ASSLAAGGEDYGYT
v_gene: TRBV4-3; j_gene: TRBJ1-3; CDR3aa: ASSQEPTGVTGNTIY
v_gene: TRBV19; j_gene: TRBJ2-7; CDR3aa: ASSSGTSGFGQY
v_gene: TRBV28; j_gene: TRBJ2-1; CDR3aa: ASSSDFSRFQF
v_gene: TRBV19; j_gene: TRBJ2-7; CDR3aa: ASSSGTGGYEQY
v_gene: TRBV9; j_gene: TRBJ2-2; CDR3aa: ASSVEGSRTGELF
v_gene: TRBV7-3; j_gene: TRBJ1-1; CDR3aa: ASSPGGTEAF
v_gene: TRBV5-1; j_gene: TRBJ2-2; CDR3aa: ASSLSRGAGELF
v_gene: TRBV7-2; j_gene: TRBJ2-5; CDR3aa: ASSPRIVAQETQY
v_gene: TRBV6-6; j_gene: TRBJ2-3; CDR3aa: ASSFGDTQY
v_gene: TRBV5-6; j_gene: TRBJ2-3; CDR3aa: ASTFGGSLDTQY
v_gene: TRBV27; j_gene: TRBJ2-7; CDR3aa: ASSLKGGPYEQY
v_gene: TRBV6-5; j_gene: TRBJ1-5; CDR3aa: ASSYKGNQPQH
v_gene: TRBV14; j_gene: TRBJ2-3; CDR3aa: ASSQAFDTLTDTQY
v_gene: TRBV28; j_gene: TRBJ2-3; CDR3aa: ASSWPRSVSRDTQY